Below are 21 T cell receptor beta chains sequenced from a single sample in a study of PD-L1 blockade in urothelial cancer. Indicated time point: pretreatment peripheral blood. Profiling relied on immunoSEQ multiplex PCR, and the TCRdb table lists in-frame clones only, not all of them. The sample records 55,000 to 80,000 clones, around 81% being singletons. The starting material was PBMCs, obtained around atezolizumab (anti-PD-L1) treatment. Receptors originate from a man between 65 and 85 years old with urothelial cancer.

CDR3 residues: CASSTLGLQTYNEQFF. As DNA, the CDR3 is TGTGCCAGCAGCACCTTGGGACTGCAGACCTACAATGAGCAGTTCTTC. The chain uses TRBV9 and TRBJ2-1; possible D gene TRBD2, 6 bases. Trimming removed 4 bases at V and 2 bases at J, with 16 bases between. Germline V gene sequence: CDR1 SGDLS, CDR2 YYNGEE. The CDR3 runs to 16 residues.

This clone was observed once. A junction boundary mismatches the germline segment, possibly from a read error. The genes are TRBV6-5 and TRBJ2-3; 9 positions agree with TRBD2. This CDR3 is built from 14 residues. Germline-derived CDR1 and CDR2 are MNHEY and SVGAGI. CDR3 nucleotide sequence: TGTGCCAGCAGTTCCGGGACTAGCAAAGATACGCAGTATTTT. This translates into CASSSGTSKDTQYF.

The chain carries TRBV19 and TRBJ2-3; 7 bases are a match to TRBD2. This CDR3 spans 15 amino acids. J gave up 2 bases and V 6 bases, and 8 bases lay outside the gene matches. CDR1 and CDR2 from the germline V gene are LNHDA and SQIVND (reference sequence). In nucleotides, the CDR3 is TGTGCCAGTAGCGGGACTACCCCCTTCACAGATACGCAGTATTTT. This translates into CASSGTTPFTDTQYF.

The sample holds one count of this clone. This chain links TRBV9 with TRBJ1-2; D uncertain. The CDR3 runs to 13 residues. Looked up from germline, CDR1 is SGDLS and CDR2 is YYNGEE. With 0 bases removed from V and 8 bases from J, the gap between germline ends came to 11 bases. In DNA, the CDR3 is TGTGCCAGCAGCGTAGATCCCCTGGGCGGCTACACCTTC. Amino acid sequence: CASSVDPLGGYTF.

The sample holds one count of this clone. The same CDR3 arises from other DNA sequences in this sample as well. The CDR3 DNA is TGCGCCAGCAGCTTGGCGCCGGGGATGAACACTGAAGCTTTCTTT. It codes for CASSLAPGMNTEAFF. The V call is TRBV5-1, the J call TRBJ1-1; D not certain. Trimming took off 0 bases at V and 0 bases at J, with 9 bases between the two ends. The CDR3 is 15 residues long. Germline V gene lookup returns CDR1 SGHRS and CDR2 YFSETQ.

The chain combines TRBV6-6 with TRBJ2-3; 12 nucleotides match TRBD2. This CDR3 is 14 amino acids long. Germline V lookup: CDR1 MNHNY, CDR2 SVGAGI (reference sequence). V dropped 4 bases and J dropped 5; count of bases not matched to a gene: 1. The CDR3: CASSLGLAGDTQYF. CDR3 coding DNA: TGTGCCAGCAGTTTGGGACTAGCGGGAGATACGCAGTATTTT.

V is TRBV5-5 and J is TRBJ1-2, with a tentative D call TRBD1 (6 bases). Trimming removed 4 bases at V and 7 bases at J, with 11 bases between. This CDR3 is built from 12 residues. Germline V CDR1 and CDR2: SGHKS, YYEKEE (reference sequence). The CDR3 sequence: CASSADSAGYTF. For the CDR3, the DNA is TGTGCCAGCAGCGCGGACAGCGCTGGCTACACCTTC. Full variable domain (missing parts from reference TRBV5-5 and TRBJ1-2): DAGVTQSPTHLIKTRGQQVTLRCSPISGHKSVSWYQQVLGQGPQFIFQYYEKEERGRGNFPDRFSARQFPNYSSELNVNALLLGDSALYLCASSADSAGYTFGSGTRLTVV.

This clone was counted only a few times. The rearrangement joins TRBV28 to TRBJ1-2; D is uncertain. The germline CDR1 and CDR2 sequences are MDHEN and SYDVKM. This CDR3 spans 16 amino acids. V lost 7 bases and J 0 bases, leaving 18 bases between the germline ends. The CDR3 DNA follows: TGTGCCAGCACCTCACGGAGGCGCCTATCTAACTATGGCTACACCTTC. It translates to CASTSRRRLSNYGYTF.

V and J are TRBV30 and TRBJ1-5; D gene uncertain. Germline CDR1 GTSNPN, CDR2 SVGIG (reference sequence). The CDR3 is 12 residues long. Between the trimmed V and J ends, which lost 5 bases and 3 bases, there was a span of 8 bases. The CDR3 coding sequence is TGTGCCTGGGGGCAGTTCAATCAGCCCCAGCATTTT. This gives the protein CAWGQFNQPQHF.

The rearrangement uses TRBV19 and TRBJ1-1, with a tentative D call TRBD1 (5 bases). Deletions cut 3 bases from V and 1 base from J, with 6 bases between. The germline CDR1 and CDR2 sequences are LNHDA and SQIVND (reference sequence). The CDR3 is 13 residues long. This chain's CDR3 is CASSMTENTEAFF. CDR3 DNA: TGTGCCAGTAGTATGACAGAGAACACTGAAGCTTTCTTT.

The chain employs TRBV9 and TRBJ2-5; 10 bases are shared with TRBD2. The CDR3 is made up of 14 amino acids. V was pared by 2 bases and J by 3 bases, with 1 base of the junction left unmatched. Germline V lookup: CDR1 SGDLS, CDR2 YYNGEE. The CDR3 bases are TGTGCCAGCAGCGTTACTAGCGGGGAAGAGACCCAGTACTTC. Its translation is CASSVTSGEETQYF.

As to this clone: Germline is not matched at one junction end, which may reflect a read error. The chain recombines TRBV27 with TRBJ1-1; weak D call: TRBD1 (5 bases). Germline values: CDR1 MNHEY, CDR2 SMNVEV (reference sequence). This CDR3 has 14 residues. The CDR3 nucleotides are TGTGCCAGCAGTTTCGGGGGGGTGAATACTGAAGCTTTCTTT. This encodes CASSFGGVNTEAFF.

The gene calls are TRBV5-4 and TRBJ2-7, with D maybe TRBD2 (6 bases). This CDR3 has 15 residues. V was cut by 0 bases and J by 2 bases, with 12 bases left in between. Germline CDR1 SGHNT, CDR2 YYREEE (reference sequence). CDR3 sequence reads: CASSLGQGGTYEQYF. CDR3 nucleotide sequence: TGTGCCAGCAGCTTGGGGCAGGGAGGTACCTACGAGCAGTACTTC.

This rearrangement joins TRBV5-1 to TRBJ2-7; D perhaps matches TRBD1 (6 bases). CDR3 length: 14 residues. The ends were cut back, 1 base at V and 0 bases at J, with 8 bases in the middle. Looked up from germline, CDR1 is SGHRS and CDR2 is YFSETQ. The CDR3 protein is CASSLTGSSYEQYF. The CDR3 DNA reads as TGCGCCAGCAGCTTGACAGGGAGCTCCTACGAGCAGTACTTC.

This clone has just one count. This chain links TRBV29-1 with TRBJ1-5; 12 bases fit TRBD1. Losses at the gene ends were 5 bases for V and 6 bases for J; bases not matched to a gene: 8. CDR1 is SQVTM and CDR2 is ANQGSEA in the germline V gene. The CDR3 extends over 15 amino acids. The CDR3 DNA reads as TGCAGCGTTTCCATCGGGACAGGGGGCCTTCAGCCCCAGCATTTT. Protein product: CSVSIGTGGLQPQHF.

V and J are TRBV28 and TRBJ2-7; TRBD2 agrees at 15 bases. CDR1 is MDHEN and CDR2 is SYDVKM in the germline V gene. There are 16 residues in the CDR3. The junction had 7 bases not matched to a gene; V was cut back by 6 bases and J by 4 bases. CDR3 region: CASSTSGTSGRYEQYF. CDR3 nucleotide sequence: TGTGCCAGCAGCACCTCCGGGACTAGCGGGAGGTACGAGCAGTACTTC.

The chain uses TRBV29-1 and TRBJ2-7; D may be TRBD2 (5 bases). V lost 7 bases and J 5 bases, leaving 15 bases between the germline ends. CDR1 SQVTM and CDR2 ANQGSEA come from the germline V gene. The CDR3 loop spans 12 amino acids. The CDR3 coding sequence is TGCAGCGCCCGCTTCGGGGAAGACGAGCAGTACTTC. Amino acid sequence: CSARFGEDEQYF.

The chain has TRBV6-6 and TRBJ2-1; tentative D call: TRBD2 (6 bases). V lost 7 bases and J lost 7, with 17 bases in between. This CDR3 region has 14 residues. Looked up from germline, CDR1 is MNHNY and CDR2 is SVGAGI (reference sequence). The CDR3, as DNA: TGTGCCAGCACCCTTCCGGGAGAGGCGAATGAGCAGTTCTTC. Translation: CASTLPGEANEQFF.

The chain uses TRBV11-2 and TRBJ2-2, with D tentatively TRBD2 (5 bases). V gave up 2 bases and J gave up 4 bases, with 11 bases separating them. The CDR3 covers 15 residues. Germline V gene data show CDR1 as SGHAT and CDR2 as FQNNGV. The CDR3 sequence: CASSLSGVVTGELFF. The CDR3 nucleotides are TGTGCCAGCAGCTTAAGCGGAGTAGTCACCGGGGAGCTGTTTTTT.

CDR3 coding DNA: TGTGCCAGCAGTCAGGGGGGACAGGGAGAAAGGCAGTACTTC. It translates to CASSQGGQGERQYF. This chain links TRBV4-2 with TRBJ2-7; 9 positions agree with TRBD1. The ends lost 6 bases at V and 9 bases at J; junction bases unmatched: 12. CDR3 length equals 14 residues. Looked up from germline, CDR1 is LGHNA and CDR2 is YNFKEQ.

This rearrangement joins TRBV5-1 to TRBJ2-2; D is possibly TRBD1 (5 bases). The V and J ends lost 4 bases and 2 bases respectively, with 12 bases between them. In germline, CDR1 is SGHRS, CDR2 YFSETQ. This CDR3 contains 15 residues. CDR3 DNA: TGCGCCAGCAGCCTTCAGGGAAGTAACACCGGGGAGCTGTTTTTT. Translation: CASSLQGSNTGELFF. The entire variable domain, with the rest obtained from reference TRBV5-1 and TRBJ2-2, is as follows: KAGVTQTPRYLIKTRGQQVTLSCSPISGHRSVSWYQQTPGQGLQFLFEYFSETQRNKGNFPGRFSGRQFSNSRSEMNVSTLELGDSALYLCASSLQGSNTGELFFGEGSRLTVL.